Presented here are 19 T cell receptor beta chains from one specimen sequenced in a study of regulatory T cells in long-lasting Graves disease (TCRdb year 2021). Read against the paper, the sample's time point label means: persistent/refractory GD, antithyroid drugs over 5 years with positive TRAb. For both TCR sequencing and RNA sequencing, RNA was extracted from PBMCs in TRIzol. Libraries were prepared through multiplex PCR. Sequencing was carried out with an Illumina HiSeq 4000. CDR3 regions were amplified by Arm-PCR with iRepertoire HTBI primers to construct TCR beta libraries. TCRdb trimmed public reads at Q25 via fastp, called clones via MiXCR and kept in-frame beta chains. Every entry covers one CDR3 protein and lists the most common genes and DNA from its rows. The sample data list around 460,000 distinct CDR3 sequences, and less than 25% of these were observed just once. The ten largest clones capture about 12% of the sample.

The sample in question was peripheral blood mononuclear cells (PBMCs), obtained when the disease was refractory, from a patient treated with antithyroid drugs. The source of these receptors is a female donor with Graves disease.

The chain carries TRBV20-1 and TRBJ2-5, with TRBD2 identical over 9 bases. Germline values: CDR1 DFQATT, CDR2 SNEGSKA (reference sequence). Germline trimming cut 6 bases from V and 5 bases from J; bases unmatched to any gene: 13. The CDR3 spans 15 residues. The CDR3 sequence is CSAFIAGARPETQYF. CDR3 nucleotide sequence: TGCAGTGCCTTTATAGCGGGGGCGCGCCCGGAGACCCAGTACTTC.

This clonotype occurred once. This chain joins TRBV5-1 and TRBJ2-5; TRBD2 is a possible D gene (5 bases). In germline, CDR1 is SGHRS, CDR2 YFSETQ. This CDR3 is 15 amino acids long. With 0 bases removed from V and 7 bases from J, the gap between germline ends came to 16 bases. CDR3 in amino acids: CASSLGHEGGGTQYF. The CDR3 nucleotides read TGCGCCAGCAGCTTGGGGCATGAGGGCGGTGGGACCCAGTACTTC.

This chain links TRBV28 with TRBJ2-5, with TRBD2 matching 7 bases. There are 15 residues in the CDR3. In germline, CDR1 is MDHEN, CDR2 SYDVKM. V gave up 1 base and J gave up 3 bases; unmatched junction bases: 5. CDR3 residues: CASSLSAGREETQYF. DNA of the CDR3: TGTGCCAGCAGTTTATCAGCGGGGAGAGAAGAGACCCAGTACTTC.

The table lists this clonotype with a few counts. The chain recombines TRBV3-1 with TRBJ1-4; TRBD1 is a possible D gene (6 bases). Trimming took 1 base from V and 7 from J, leaving 13 bases between them. Germline-derived CDR1 and CDR2 are LGHDT and YNNKEL (reference sequence). The CDR3 totals 15 residues. The CDR3 coding sequence is TGTGCCAGCAGCCAAGGGGTGAGAGGGGGTGAAAAACTGTTTTTT. The encoded protein is CASSQGVRGGEKLFF.

This clonotype was counted between two and nine times. This chain joins TRBV19 and TRBJ1-5; D unclear. This CDR3 region has 15 residues. Between the trimmed V and J ends, which lost 4 bases and 2 bases, there was a span of 12 bases. Germline assignment: CDR1 LNHDA and CDR2 SQIVND (reference sequence). CDR3 residues: CASSRDADGNQPQHF. The CDR3 DNA follows: TGTGCCAGTAGTAGGGATGCAGACGGCAATCAGCCCCAGCATTTT.

This clonotype was counted a few times. V usage is TRBV27 and J usage is TRBJ2-5; 15 bases line up with TRBD2. This CDR3 region has 16 residues. The J segment lost 5 bases and the V segment lost 3 bases, leaving 4 bases of the junction unmatched. Germline values: CDR1 MNHEY, CDR2 SMNVEV (reference sequence). CDR3 loop: CASSFGLAGGWETQYF. In DNA form, the CDR3 reads TGTGCCAGCAGTTTCGGACTAGCGGGAGGGTGGGAGACCCAGTACTTC.

This clonotype was detected many times. This chain connects TRBV28 to TRBJ2-7, with TRBD2 matching 9 bases. V lost 4 bases to trimming and J lost 3 bases; unmatched junction nucleotides: 10. The CDR3 extends over 16 amino acids. CDR1 is MDHEN and CDR2 is SYDVKM in the germline V gene. As DNA, the CDR3 is TGTGCCAGCAGTTCCCCCGCTAGCGGGGTCCACTACGAGCAGTACTTC. Translation gives CASSSPASGVHYEQYF.

Regarding this clonotype: This could be a read error, since a much larger clone is one nucleotide away. The chain uses TRBV6-1 and TRBJ1-1; no clear D. The CDR3 has 12 residues. V gave up 2 bases and J gave up 8 bases, with 9 bases separating them. The V gene's germline CDR1 is MNHNS and CDR2 SASEGT. CDR3 amino acids: CASSEYRREAFF. The CDR3 DNA is TGTGCCAGCAGTGAATATCGGAGGGAAGCTTTCTTT.

This clonotype was detected many times. This chain connects TRBV11-2 to TRBJ2-5; 10 bases map to TRBD2. This CDR3 region has 17 residues. Trimming at V came to 5 bases and at J to 1 base, leaving 10 bases not matched to a gene. Germline values: CDR1 SGHAT, CDR2 FQNNGV. CDR3 sequence reads: CASSPTPLAGVQETQYF. CDR3 coding DNA: TGTGCCAGCAGCCCGACGCCTCTAGCGGGGGTCCAAGAGACCCAGTACTTC. The variable domain in full, completed from reference TRBV11-2 and TRBJ2-5, reads EAGVAQSPRYKIIEKRQSVAFWCNPISGHATLYWYQQILGQGPKLLIQFQNNGVVDDSQLPKDRFSAERLKGVDSTLKIQPAKLEDSAVYLCASSPTPLAGVQETQYFGPGTRLLVL.

The chain uses TRBV5-4 and TRBJ2-3; 7 bases agree with TRBD1. This CDR3 is 14 amino acids long. The junction had 3 bases not matched to a gene; V was cut back by 0 bases and J by 5 bases. Germline V gives CDR1 SGHNT, CDR2 YYREEE (reference sequence). CDR3 in amino acids: CASSLARGQDTQYF. In DNA form, the CDR3 reads TGTGCCAGCAGCTTGGCAAGGGGGCAAGATACGCAGTATTTT.

This clonotype was counted at least ten times. The chain couples TRBV27 to TRBJ1-4; no clear D gene. Germline CDR1 MNHEY, CDR2 SMNVEV (reference sequence). The CDR3 has 14 residues. The ends were cut back, 4 bases at V and 0 bases at J, with 6 bases in the middle. The CDR3, as DNA: TGTGCCAGCAGTTCTCCAACAACTAATGAAAAACTGTTTTTT. Translated, it gives CASSSPTTNEKLFF.

This clonotype was counted only a few times. The chain carries TRBV4-1 and TRBJ2-5; D gene uncertain. The CDR3 loop spans 13 amino acids. In germline, CDR1 is MGHRA, CDR2 YSYEKL. V dropped 6 bases and J dropped 5 bases, with 13 bases sitting between them. The CDR3 reads CASSPGRLETQYF. The CDR3 DNA reads TGCGCCAGCAGTCCTGGACGGCTCGAGACCCAGTACTTC.

This clonotype showed up just a few times. This chain connects TRBV5-1 to TRBJ2-2, with 12 bases lining up with TRBD1. CDR1 SGHRS and CDR2 YFSETQ come from the germline V gene. The length of the CDR3 is 18 residues. With 4 bases clipped from V and 3 bases from J, the junction kept 10 bases outside the gene matches. The CDR3 here is CASSPEGQGASDTGELFF. The DNA for the CDR3 is TGCGCCAGCAGCCCGGAGGGACAGGGGGCTTCGGACACCGGGGAGCTGTTTTTT.

This clonotype was detected once. This chain connects TRBV28 to TRBJ2-7; either TRBD1 or TRBD2 may supply D (5 bases each). CDR1 and CDR2 from the germline V gene are MDHEN and SYDVKM. The CDR3 spans 14 residues. The ends were cut back, 3 bases at V and 0 bases at J, with 9 bases in the middle. The DNA for the CDR3 is TGTGCCAGCAGTTTCAGGGACCTCTCCTACGAGCAGTACTTC. Amino acids: CASSFRDLSYEQYF.

This clonotype was seen repeatedly, ten times or more. This chain connects TRBV12-5 to TRBJ1-2; D is unclear. Trimming cost V 7 bases and J 9 bases, with 15 bases left between them. Germline V gives CDR1 LGHNT, CDR2 FRNRAP. The CDR3 length is 12 residues. The CDR3 nucleotides read TGTGCTAGTGCCATTGGGCTGGGGAGCTACACCTTC. Its protein is CASAIGLGSYTF.

In its sample, this clonotype was seen a few times. The chain carries TRBV25-1 and TRBJ2-7, with D uncertain. From germline, CDR1 is MGHDK and CDR2 SYGVNS. The CDR3 is made up of 13 amino acids. Trimming took off 10 bases at V and 3 bases at J, with 16 bases between the two ends. CDR3 sequence: CAIKHLESYEQYF. The CDR3, as DNA: TGTGCCATCAAACACCTCGAGAGCTACGAGCAGTACTTC.

This clonotype was seen only a few times. This chain connects TRBV7-3 to TRBJ2-6; D perhaps matches TRBD2 (6 bases). V shed 2 bases and J shed 7 bases, with 12 bases lying between them. In germline, CDR1 is SGHTA, CDR2 FQGTGA. The CDR3 extends over 15 amino acids. The chain's CDR3 is CASSLGTGRANVLTF. In nucleotides, the CDR3 is TGTGCCAGCAGCTTAGGGACCGGGAGAGCCAACGTCCTGACTTTC.

This clonotype was found many times. The V gene is TRBV20-1, the J gene TRBJ2-7, with 7 bases aligning to TRBD1. The junction had 7 bases not matched to a gene; V was cut back by 1 base and J by 1 base. The germline CDR1 and CDR2 sequences are DFQATT and SNEGSKA (reference sequence). The length of the CDR3 is 15 residues. The CDR3 sequence: CSARGVAGGSYEQYF. CDR3 bases: TGCAGTGCTAGAGGAGTGGCAGGGGGATCCTACGAGCAGTACTTC.

In this sample, this clonotype turned up many times. This chain joins TRBV30 and TRBJ1-2; TRBD1 aligns across 8 bases. CDR3 length: 13 residues. V trimming: 8 bases; J trimming: 4 bases; junction bases outside the gene matches: 9. The germline CDR1 and CDR2 sequences are GTSNPN and SVGIG (reference sequence). CDR3 coding DNA: TGTGCCGCAAAGACAGGGGAGACCTATGGCTACACCTTC. This codes for CAAKTGETYGYTF.